A single sample is the source of the 25 T cell receptor beta chains below, sequenced in a study of T cell responses to AZD1222 COVID-19 vaccine. This table comes from immunoSEQ multiplex PCR, and its TCRdb copy is limited to in-frame clones, with some not included. The table lists about 120,000 clones, about 90% of them singletons, with around 7.2% in the top ten. The source was peripheral blood, collected on day 0 of AZD1222 vaccination. Every receptor here comes from an adult in good health.

This clone is labeled as medium-sized. The genes are TRBV11-2 and TRBJ2-1, with 8 bases lining up with TRBD2. The CDR3 extends over 16 amino acids. Germline V gene lookup returns CDR1 SGHAT and CDR2 FQNNGV. J was trimmed by 4 bases and V by 10 bases; bases with no gene match: 15. The CDR3 loop reads CATTTSGSGEYNEQFF. The CDR3 DNA is TGTGCCACCACAACCTCAGGTAGCGGGGAATACAATGAGCAGTTCTTC.

This sequence joins TRBV7-9 and TRBJ1-1; 7 bases are shared with TRBD1. The germline CDR1 and CDR2 sequences are SEHNR and FQNEAQ (reference sequence). Germline trimming cut 1 base from V and 5 bases from J; bases unmatched to any gene: 7. This CDR3 comprises 15 residues. The CDR3 protein is CASSLERPGGTEAFF. The CDR3 DNA is TGTGCCAGCAGCTTAGAACGGCCAGGGGGAACTGAAGCTTTCTTT. The full variable domain, rest sourced from reference TRBV7-9 and TRBJ1-1, is DTGVSQNPRHKITKRGQNVTFRCDPISEHNRLYWYRQTLGQGPEFLTYFQNEAQLEKSRLLSDRFSAERPKGSFSTLEIQRTEQGDSAMYLCASSLERPGGTEAFFGQGTRLTVV.

The V gene is TRBV2, the J gene TRBJ1-3; TRBD1 matches at 10 bases. CDR1 is SNHLY and CDR2 is FYNNEI in the germline V gene. There are 13 residues in the CDR3. Trimming at V came to 10 bases and at J to 7 bases, leaving 7 bases not matched to a gene. The CDR3 nucleotides read TGTGCCAAGCGCCGGGACAGGGGTAACACCATATATTTT. Translating gives CAKRRDRGNTIYF.

In its sample, this clone was seen a few times. This chain connects TRBV29-1 to TRBJ1-1, with D tentatively TRBD1 (6 bases). Germline V gene sequence: CDR1 SQVTM, CDR2 ANQGSEA. The CDR3 sequence is 13 residues long. Trimming took off 3 bases at V and 2 bases at J, with 10 bases between the two ends. The CDR3 nucleotides read TGCAGCGTTGATGACAGGACTAACACTGAAGCTTTCTTT. It yields the protein CSVDDRTNTEAFF. Full variable domain (missing parts from reference TRBV29-1 and TRBJ1-1): SAVISQKPSRDICQRGTSLTIQCQVDSQVTMMFWYRQQPGQSLTLIATANQGSEATYESGFVIDKFPISRPNLTFSTLTVSNMSPEDSSIYLCSVDDRTNTEAFFGQGTRLTVV.

The chain combines TRBV4-1 with TRBJ2-1; D uncertain. The V gene's germline CDR1 is MGHRA and CDR2 YSYEKL. Trimming shortened V by 0 bases and J by 4 bases, and 22 bases separated the two germline ends. The CDR3 is 19 amino acids. CDR3 region: CASSQDRWPKTNPYNEQFF. The CDR3 coding sequence is TGCGCCAGCAGCCAAGATCGTTGGCCAAAAACGAACCCATACAATGAGCAGTTCTTC.

This clone came up a few times. V and J are TRBV19 and TRBJ2-2; D gene uncertain. Per germline, CDR1 LNHDA and CDR2 SQIVND (reference sequence). Deletions cut 0 bases from V and 4 bases from J, with 12 bases between. CDR3 length: 16 amino acids. This chain's CDR3 is CASSIDYRRVTGELFF. The DNA of the CDR3 is TGTGCCAGTAGTATAGATTACCGTCGTGTCACCGGGGAGCTGTTTTTT.

The chain recombines TRBV6-5 with TRBJ2-5; TRBD1 aligns across 7 bases. Germline V gene data show CDR1 as MNHEY and CDR2 as SVGAGI. V was clipped by 4 bases and J by 5 bases; unmatched bases: 4. This CDR3 has 13 residues. This chain's CDR3 is CASSSDRAETQYF. CDR3 bases: TGTGCCAGCAGTTCCGACAGGGCCGAGACCCAGTACTTC.

This chain connects TRBV7-8 to TRBJ2-1; 10 nucleotides agree with TRBD1. The V and J ends lost 5 bases and 8 bases, in that order; junction bases with no gene match: 15. This CDR3 region has 17 residues. CDR1 is SGHVS, CDR2 FQNEAQ, per germline. The CDR3 nucleotides are TGTGCCAGCAGCCCACGGACCCGGGACAGGGGCTCCCATGAGCAGTTCTTC. Translated: CASSPRTRDRGSHEQFF.

The chain combines TRBV24-1 with TRBJ1-5; no reliable D call. This CDR3 has 14 amino acids. In germline, CDR1 is KGHDR, CDR2 SFDVKD. V lost 0 bases and J lost 7, with 9 bases in between. The CDR3 DNA is TGTGCCACCAGTGATTTGGAAGGGAACCAGCCCCAGCATTTT. Translating gives CATSDLEGNQPQHF.

V gene TRBV3-1 (or the pseudogene TRBV3-2) combines with J gene TRBJ2-7, with 8 bases matching TRBD1. There are 15 residues in the CDR3. The germline V gene encodes CDR1 LGHDT and CDR2 YNNKEL (reference sequence). V lost 1 base to trimming and J lost 4 bases; unmatched junction nucleotides: 6. The CDR3 is CASSQGGTGYYEQYF. Written as DNA, the CDR3 is TGTGCCAGCAGCCAAGGAGGGACAGGTTATTACGAGCAGTACTTC.

This clone was recorded only once. The CDR3 here is CASRSWNLYHMNTEAFF. CDR3 DNA: TGTGCCAGCAGAAGTTGGAACCTATATCACATGAACACTGAAGCTTTCTTT. The genes are TRBV28 and TRBJ1-1; the D is unclear. The V end lost 6 bases, the J end lost 0 bases, and 20 bases lay between the germline ends. The CDR3 has 17 residues. In germline, CDR1 is MDHEN, CDR2 SYDVKM.

V gene TRBV5-4 combines with J gene TRBJ1-2; no clear D gene. The CDR3 covers 13 residues. Germline CDR1 and CDR2: SGHNT and YYREEE (reference sequence). The V gene lost 2 bases and the J gene lost 4 bases, with 9 bases spanning the gap. The CDR3 nucleotides read TGTGCCAGCAGCTTCGAAAGATCCTATGGCTACACCTTC. Protein product: CASSFERSYGYTF.

The CDR3 reads CASSYLGAYYEQYF. The DNA of the CDR3 is TGTGCCAGCAGTTATTTAGGGGCTTACTACGAGCAGTACTTC. The V gene is TRBV6-5, the J gene TRBJ2-7, with a tentative D call TRBD1 (5 bases). This CDR3 region has 14 residues. V lost 3 bases and J 3 bases, leaving 12 bases between the germline ends. Germline lookup yields CDR1 MNHEY and CDR2 SVGAGI.

The chain employs TRBV2 and TRBJ1-5; the D gene is possibly TRBD1 (6 bases). The CDR3 spans 14 residues. Trimming took off 6 bases at V and 5 bases at J, with 14 bases between the two ends. The germline V gene encodes CDR1 SNHLY and CDR2 FYNNEI. In DNA form, the CDR3 reads TGTGCCAGCAGCGTCGGGACACCTCATCAGCCCCAGCATTTT. This sequence encodes CASSVGTPHQPQHF.

J is TRBJ2-1 and V is TRBV4-1; D is ambiguous. V lost 4 bases and J lost 7, with 11 bases in between. CDR1 MGHRA and CDR2 YSYEKL come from the germline V gene. CDR3 length: 13 residues. CDR3 protein: CASSPLSSNEQFF. The CDR3 nucleotides read TGCGCCAGCAGCCCGCTAAGTAGTAATGAGCAGTTCTTC.

The genes are TRBV9 and TRBJ2-1, with TRBD2 matching 11 bases. V shed 2 bases, J shed 0 bases, and the junction held 1 base outside the gene matches. From germline, CDR1 is SGDLS and CDR2 YYNGEE. The CDR3 is made up of 16 amino acids. This chain's CDR3 is CASSVTSGSSYNEQFF. The CDR3, as DNA: TGTGCCAGCAGCGTTACTAGCGGGAGCTCCTACAATGAGCAGTTCTTC.

V usage is TRBV9 and J usage is TRBJ2-1; no reliable D call. Germline CDR1 reads SGDLS; CDR2 reads YYNGEE. The V gene lost 4 bases and the J gene lost 3 bases, with 11 bases spanning the gap. CDR3 length equals 14 residues. The CDR3 sequence is CASSLGPSYNEQFF. Written as DNA, the CDR3 is TGTGCCAGCAGCCTCGGGCCGAGCTACAATGAGCAGTTCTTC.

The chain combines TRBV7-3 with TRBJ1-2; maybe TRBD1 (6 bases). V was clipped by 5 bases and J by 8 bases, with 18 bases between them. Germline V gene data show CDR1 as SGHTA and CDR2 as FQGTGA. The CDR3 runs 14 residues. The CDR3 nucleotides read TGTGCCAGCAGCGCCCTAGGGGGAAGCCGCGGCTACACCTTC. It specifies CASSALGGSRGYTF.

This clone appeared a single time. V usage is TRBV9 and J usage is TRBJ1-1; no clear D. Looked up from germline, CDR1 is SGDLS and CDR2 is YYNGEE. V dropped 0 bases and J dropped 0 bases, with 6 bases sitting between them. CDR3 size: 14 residues. The CDR3 DNA sequence: TGTGCCAGCAGCGTAGGGTCAATGAACACTGAAGCTTTCTTT. This sequence encodes CASSVGSMNTEAFF.

This chain connects TRBV30 to TRBJ1-1; 9 bases align to TRBD1. With 1 base clipped from V and 5 bases from J, the junction kept 2 bases outside the gene matches. The CDR3 is 13 residues long. Germline V CDR1 and CDR2: GTSNPN, SVGIG (reference sequence). The CDR3 DNA follows: TGTGCCTGGAGTGGGACAGGGGCGACTGAAGCTTTCTTT. It codes for CAWSGTGATEAFF.

V and J are TRBV18 and TRBJ2-5; D possibly uses TRBD1 or TRBD2 (5 bases each). Between the trimmed V and J ends, which lost 6 bases and 1 base, there was a span of 12 bases. Germline CDR1 and CDR2: KGHSH and LQKENI. The CDR3 loop spans 14 amino acids. The CDR3 DNA reads as TGTGCCAGCTCTCCAGGGAGAAGCCAAGAGACCCAGTACTTC. It translates to CASSPGRSQETQYF.

J is TRBJ1-5 and V is TRBV19, with a possible D match to TRBD1 (6 bases). The CDR3 sequence is 15 residues long. Germline V CDR1 and CDR2: LNHDA, SQIVND (reference sequence). The germline V and J ends were trimmed by 9 bases and 3 bases, with 18 bases remaining between them. CDR3 protein: CASVSRTALNQPQHF. The DNA for the CDR3 is TGTGCCAGCGTCTCTAGGACAGCACTCAATCAGCCCCAGCATTTT.

This chain uses TRBV25-1 with TRBJ1-5; D is possibly TRBD1 (5 bases). The CDR3 extends over 15 amino acids. The ends were cut back, 1 base at V and 6 bases at J, with 13 bases in the middle. Germline assignment: CDR1 MGHDK and CDR2 SYGVNS. CDR3 sequence (DNA): TGTGCCAGCAGTGAATCGGGTGGAGGGGCTCAGCCCCAGCATTTT. Translating gives CASSESGGGAQPQHF. The full variable domain, completed using reference TRBV25-1 and TRBJ1-5, is EADIYQTPRYLVIGTGKKITLECSQTMGHDKMYWYQQDPGMELHLIHYSYGVNSTEKGDLSSESTVSRIRTEHFPLTLESARPSHTSQYLCASSESGGGAQPQHFGDGTRLSIL.

This clone was detected only once. The V call is TRBV27, the J call TRBJ1-4, with D tentatively TRBD1 (5 bases). CDR1 is MNHEY and CDR2 is SMNVEV in the germline V gene (reference sequence). V was clipped by 8 bases and J by 8 bases, with 18 bases between them. The CDR3 consists of 14 residues. The CDR3 nucleotides are TGTGCCAGCTGGGGGAGGGCCGTGGGGGAAAAACTGTTTTTT. It translates to CASWGRAVGEKLFF.

This chain links TRBV5-1 with TRBJ1-1; 8 bases fit TRBD1. The CDR3 totals 14 residues. In germline, CDR1 is SGHRS, CDR2 YFSETQ. V trimming: 0 bases; J trimming: 12 bases; junction bases outside the gene matches: 10. In DNA, the CDR3 is TGCGCCAGCAGCTTGGGACAGGGGACGTGGGAGACTTTCTTT. It is translated as CASSLGQGTWETFF.